The entry below describes one T cell receptor (beta chain). The antigen is unknown. The sample belongs to a study of lymphopenia after photon versus proton radiotherapy. Study-wide results and limits: A bigger post-nadir fall in TCR diversity correlated inversely with survival time in deceased patients. After lymphocyte nadir, photon-treated repertoires showed oligoclonal expansion, especially CD8+ Temra. Relative stability marked proton patients; photon patients lost diversity and naive cells. Authors raise, but do not show, better survival with proton therapy.

The germline V gene encodes CDR1 MGHRA and CDR2 YSYEKL. CDR3 length equals 16 residues. Only in-frame clones appear in the TCRdb table, and some are missing; sequencing was by immunoSEQ multiplex PCR. The data hold 83,000 or so clones, with 83% observed a single time. This sequence joins TRBV4-1 and TRBJ2-5, with 7 bases lining up with TRBD1. The assigned J gene may be wrong: the sequence end matches TRBJ2-7 better. This clonotype originated in a man aged 60-69 years with pancreatic cancer. The sequencing here drew on peripheral blood, taken from a patient treated with proton-based radiotherapy. The CDR3 here is CASSQGQGTSSYEQYF. For the CDR3, the DNA is TGCGCCAGCAGCCAAGGACAGGGCACCTCTTCCTACGAGCAGTACTTC.